Listed below are T cell receptor beta chains from one sample, sequenced in a study of shared clonotypes between healthy human individuals. The repertoire was sequenced with immunoSEQ multiplex PCR; TCRdb's copy has only in-frame clones and lacks some. The data show about a million clones, about 76% seen once. Sequencing input: memory CD4+ T cells sorted from blood. These receptors were taken from a man aged 18 to 30 in good health. Both conserved end residues are part of each CDR3. A D gene is named only where the DNA matches it firmly. Part of the rows lack a size; the others show once, few, many or a class for expanded clones.

-	-	TRBV10-1	TRBJ1-5	CASSVHELPRGRSNQPQHF	TGCGCCAGCAGTGTACACGAACTACCCAGGGGAAGAAGCAATCAGCCCCAGCATTTT
-	TRBD1	TRBV6-1	TRBJ1-3	CASSEVAGTGLGNTIYF	TGTGCCAGCAGTGAAGTTGCCGGGACAGGGCTCGGAAACACCATATATTTT
-	-	TRBV4-2	TRBJ1-1	CASSRGGAADLEAFF	TGTGCCAGCAGCCGGGGGGGGGCCGCAGACCTCGAAGCTTTCTTT
-	TRBD1	TRBV5-1	TRBJ1-1	CASSSQGGNTEAFF	TGCGCCAGCAGCTCACAAGGGGGCAATACTGAAGCTTTCTTT
-	TRBD2	TRBV7-2	TRBJ2-7	CASSLELAASYEQYF	TGTGCCAGCAGCTTAGAACTAGCGGCCTCCTACGAGCAGTACTTC
-	-	TRBV4-3	TRBJ2-4	CASSQVEGSNIQYF	TGCGCCAGCAGCCAAGTTGAGGGTTCAAACATTCAGTACTTC
-	TRBD2	TRBV5-4	TRBJ2-1	CASSLIGLAGGPPYNEQFF	TGTGCCAGCAGCCTTATCGGACTAGCGGGAGGGCCCCCCTACAATGAGCAGTTCTTC
-	-	TRBV6-1	TRBJ2-4	CASSEGLWDATKNIQYF	TGTGCCAGCAGTGAGGGATTATGGGATGCAACCAAAAACATTCAGTACTTC
-	-	TRBV30	TRBJ2-3	CAWSRVGKSTDTQYF	TGTGCCTGGTCCAGGGTAGGGAAGAGCACAGATACGCAGTATTTT
-	TRBD2	TRBV4-1	TRBJ2-2	CASSQERGPAGLRTGELFF	TGCGCCAGCAGCCAAGAACGTGGGCCAGCGGGACTACGAACCGGGGAGCTGTTTTTT
-	-	TRBV10-3	TRBJ1-1	CAISELPGDEAFF	TGTGCCATCAGTGAGTTACCAGGGGATGAAGCTTTCTTT
-	TRBD2	TRBV9	TRBJ2-2	CASRTSGLTGELFF	TGTGCCAGCAGGACTAGCGGTCTTACCGGGGAGCTGTTTTTT
-	TRBD1	TRBV7-2	TRBJ2-7	CASSSWTGSEEQYF	TGTGCCAGCAGCTCCTGGACAGGGTCAGAGGAGCAGTACTTC
-	-	TRBV10-1	TRBJ2-2	CASSDRWDAGELFF	TGCGCCAGCAGTGATCGGTGGGACGCCGGGGAGCTGTTTTTT
-	-	TRBV5-4	TRBJ2-5	CASSLAPGQGGETQYF	TGTGCCAGCAGCTTGGCCCCCGGACAGGGAGGGGAGACCCAGTACTTC
-	TRBD1	TRBV6-1	TRBJ2-3	CASSASGTDTDTQYF	TGTGCCAGCAGTGCCTCCGGGACAGATACAGATACGCAGTATTTT
-	TRBD1	TRBV6-1	TRBJ1-1	CASSAGGQGPQAFF	TGTGCCAGCAGTGCGGGGGGACAGGGTCCTCAAGCTTTCTTT
-	TRBD2	TRBV7-2	TRBJ2-1	CASSGMGREGNEQFF	TGTGCCAGCAGTGGAATGGGGCGGGAGGGTAATGAGCAGTTCTTC
-	-	TRBV19	TRBJ2-1	CASSLPPMREWNEQFF	TGTGCCAGTAGTCTTCCCCCCATGAGGGAATGGAATGAGCAGTTCTTC
-	TRBD1	TRBV7-3	TRBJ2-1	CASSFQGANNEQFF	TGTGCCAGCAGCTTTCAGGGGGCGAACAATGAGCAGTTCTTC
-	-	TRBV28	TRBJ1-5	CASSFPRVNQPQHF	TGTGCCAGCAGTTTCCCCAGGGTAAATCAGCCCCAGCATTTT
few	TRBD1	TRBV20-1	TRBJ1-1	CSAQDRVAFF	TGCAGTGCCCAAGACAGGGTCGCTTTCTTT
-	-	TRBV7-6	TRBJ2-3	CASSLEGFADTQYF	TGTGCCAGCAGCTTAGAAGGGTTCGCAGATACGCAGTATTTT
few	-	TRBV6-6	TRBJ2-7	CASRDLYEQYF	TGTGCCAGCAGGGACCTATACGAGCAGTACTTC
-	-	TRBV5-1	TRBJ1-2	CASSLDGTYGYTF	TGCGCCAGCAGCTTGGACGGGACGTATGGCTACACCTTC
-	TRBD2	TRBV6-4	TRBJ2-1	CASRGTSGNNEQFF	TGTGCCAGCAGGGGGACTAGCGGAAACAATGAGCAGTTCTTC
-	-	TRBV9	TRBJ2-2	CASSPDLVTGELFF	TGTGCCAGCAGCCCAGACCTCGTCACCGGGGAGCTGTTTTTT
few	-	TRBV18	TRBJ2-5	CASSPNTGWGETQYF	TGTGCCAGCTCACCTAACACAGGGTGGGGAGAGACCCAGTACTTC
-	-	TRBV10-3	TRBJ1-1	CAISESAGLNTEAFF	TGTGCCATCAGTGAGTCGGCAGGGCTGAACACTGAAGCTTTCTTT
-	TRBD1	TRBV27	TRBJ2-7	CASSLSDRGYLYEQYF	TGTGCCAGCAGTTTATCGGACAGGGGCTATCTCTACGAGCAGTACTTC
few	TRBD1	TRBV28	TRBJ1-5	CATKGGGQPQHF	TGTGCCACAAAAGGGGGCGGGCAGCCCCAGCATTTT
-	-	TRBV18	TRBJ1-2	CASSPAGEAYGYTF	TGTGCCAGCTCACCAGCAGGGGAGGCCTATGGCTACACCTTC
-	-	TRBV10-3	TRBJ2-4	CAISEGPRGAIQYF	TGTGCCATCAGTGAAGGACCCAGGGGCGCCATTCAGTACTTC
-	-	TRBV4-3	TRBJ2-7	CASPCQAPGYEQYF	TGCGCCAGCCCGTGCCAGGCCCCAGGGTACGAGCAGTACTTC
-	-	TRBV7-3	TRBJ1-6	CASSLREGSPLHF	TGTGCCAGCAGCTTAAGGGAAGGGTCACCCCTCCACTTT
-	-	TRBV30	TRBJ2-5	CAWNPRRVQETQYF	TGTGCCTGGAATCCTCGCAGGGTCCAAGAGACCCAGTACTTC
-	-	TRBV5-4	TRBJ2-7	CASSSGGWASYEQYF	TGTGCCAGCAGCTCAGGGGGGTGGGCATCCTACGAGCAGTACTTC
once	TRBD2	TRBV15	TRBJ2-5	CATSRKTSGQETQYF	TGTGCCACCAGCAGAAAGACTAGCGGACAAGAGACCCAGTACTTC
-	-	TRBV6-1	TRBJ2-5	CASSPTAFQETQYF	TGTGCCAGCAGCCCGACAGCTTTCCAAGAGACCCAGTACTTC
-	-	TRBV5-6	TRBJ1-6	CASSLVPHSPLHF	TGTGCCAGCAGCTTGGTACCCCATTCACCCCTCCACTTT
few	-	TRBV5-4	TRBJ1-3	CASSLAGSGNTIYF	TGTGCCAGCAGCTTGGCAGGCTCTGGAAACACCATATATTTT
once	TRBD2	TRBV10-3	TRBJ2-1	CAISASGNEQFF	TGTGCCATCAGTGCTAGCGGCAATGAGCAGTTCTTC
-	-	TRBV6-6	TRBJ1-3	CASSSGSSSGNTIYF	TGTGCCAGCAGTTCCGGCTCGAGCTCTGGAAACACCATATATTTT
-	-	TRBV28	TRBJ1-1	CASSFRSLNTEAFF	TGTGCCAGCAGTTTCAGATCCCTGAACACTGAAGCTTTCTTT
-	TRBD1	TRBV6-5	TRBJ2-7	CASSLGQSYEQYF	TGTGCCAGCAGCCTGGGACAGAGCTACGAGCAGTACTTC
-	-	TRBV7-9	TRBJ1-2	CASSKEGYYGYTF	TGTGCCAGCAGCAAGGAAGGTTACTATGGCTACACCTTC
-	-	TRBV2	TRBJ2-5	CASSGGETQYF	TGTGCCAGCAGTGGGGGAGAGACCCAGTACTTC
-	-	TRBV11-2	TRBJ2-3	CASSLAQAGRGTDTQYF	TGTGCCAGCAGCTTAGCCCAGGCGGGACGGGGGACAGATACGCAGTATTTT
once	-	TRBV23-1	TRBJ2-7	CASSLPEQYF	TGCGCCAGCAGTCTCCCCGAGCAGTACTTC
-	-	TRBV19	TRBJ1-1	CASSIGDGRFTGTEAFF	TGTGCCAGTAGTATAGGGGACGGACGATTTACGGGCACTGAGGCTTTCTTT
-	-	TRBV6-5	TRBJ1-2	CASSYPGYYGYTF	TGTGCCAGCAGTTACCCGGGTTACTATGGCTACACCTTC
many	TRBD1	TRBV27	TRBJ1-2	CASRPWTGGGDYGYTF	TGTGCCAGCAGGCCCTGGACAGGAGGGGGGGACTATGGCTACACCTTC
-	-	TRBV10-3	TRBJ2-3	CAISESGVTQYF	TGTGCCATCAGTGAGTCGGGGGTTACGCAGTATTTT
-	-	TRBV29-1	TRBJ1-1	CSVSRVGGTEAFF	TGCAGCGTCTCCCGGGTGGGTGGCACTGAAGCTTTCTTT
-	-	TRBV20-1	TRBJ2-3	CSPRADTQYF	TGCAGTCCTAGGGCAGATACGCAGTATTTT